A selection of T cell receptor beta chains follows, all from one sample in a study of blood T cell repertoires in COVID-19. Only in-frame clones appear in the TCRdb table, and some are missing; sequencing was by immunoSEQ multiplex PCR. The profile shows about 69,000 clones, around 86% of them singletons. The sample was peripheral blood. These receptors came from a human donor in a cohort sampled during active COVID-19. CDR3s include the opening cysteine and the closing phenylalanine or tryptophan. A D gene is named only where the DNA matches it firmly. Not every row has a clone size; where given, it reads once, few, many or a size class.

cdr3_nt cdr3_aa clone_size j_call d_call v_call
TGTGCCAGCAGCCAAAGTCCGCCCCCCAGGGATGAAAAACTGTTTTTT CASSQSPPPRDEKLFF NA TRBJ1-4 NA TRBV3-1/TRBV3-2
TGTGCCAGCACCTTTTCGTTAGAGGGACAGTCCTACGAGCAGTACTTC CASTFSLEGQSYEQYF NA TRBJ2-7 TRBD1 TRBV7-8
TGTGCCAGCAGCCCCCGAGTAGCGGGGGGATTGTTCGATGAGCAGTTCTTC CASSPRVAGGLFDEQFF NA TRBJ2-1 TRBD2 TRBV7-2
TGCGCCAGCAGACAGGGGGCAACTGAAGCTTTCTTT CASRQGATEAFF NA TRBJ1-1 TRBD1 TRBV5-1
TGTGCCAGTAGTATAATCCTCACAGATACGCAGTATTTT CASSIILTDTQYF once TRBJ2-3 NA TRBV19
TGTGCCAGCAGCCCCAGACAGGGTAATTCACCCCTCCACTTT CASSPRQGNSPLHF NA TRBJ1-6 TRBD1 TRBV7-8
TGTGCCAGCAGGAGACTAGCGGGGGGGTTCACAGATACGCAGTATTTT CASRRLAGGFTDTQYF NA TRBJ2-3 TRBD2 TRBV7-8
TGTGCCAGCAGGACTCGGGTAGCTCGCAATGAGCAGTTCTTC CASRTRVARNEQFF NA TRBJ2-1 NA TRBV28
TGCGCCAGCAGCTCTCTACAGGGGCTGGTAAATGAGCAGTTCTTC CASSSLQGLVNEQFF once TRBJ2-1 TRBD1 TRBV5-1
TGTGCCAGCAGCTTGCCCCAGGACGAGCAGTACTTC CASSLPQDEQYF NA TRBJ2-7 NA TRBV5-6
TGCGCCAGCACTGAGGACCAAGAGACCCAGTACTTC CASTEDQETQYF NA TRBJ2-5 NA TRBV5-1
TGCAGCGTCCAGACAGGGATGAACACTGAAGCTTTCTTT CSVQTGMNTEAFF NA TRBJ1-1 TRBD1 TRBV29-1